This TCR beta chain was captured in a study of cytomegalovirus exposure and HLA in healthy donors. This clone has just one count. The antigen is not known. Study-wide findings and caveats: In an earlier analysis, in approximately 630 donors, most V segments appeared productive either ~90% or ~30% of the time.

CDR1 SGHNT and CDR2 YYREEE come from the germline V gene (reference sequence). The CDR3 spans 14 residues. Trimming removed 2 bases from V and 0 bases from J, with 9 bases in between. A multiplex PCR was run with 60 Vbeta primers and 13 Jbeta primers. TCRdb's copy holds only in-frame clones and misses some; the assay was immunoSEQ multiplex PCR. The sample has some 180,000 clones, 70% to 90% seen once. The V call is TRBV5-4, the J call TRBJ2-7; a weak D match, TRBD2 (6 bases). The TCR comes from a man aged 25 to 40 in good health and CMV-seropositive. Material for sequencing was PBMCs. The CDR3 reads CASSFGGTSYEQYF. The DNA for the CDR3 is TGTGCCAGCAGCTTTGGCGGGACCTCCTACGAGCAGTACTTC. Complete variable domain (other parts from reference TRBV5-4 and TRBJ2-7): ETGVTQSPTHLIKTRGQQVTLRCSSQSGHNTVSWYQQALGQGPQFIFQYYREEENGRGNFPPRFSGLQFPNYSSELNVNALELDDSALYLCASSFGGTSYEQYFGPGTRLTVT.